This TCR beta chain was documented in a study of blood T cells in healthy people across ages. Study-wide results and caveats: The study found TCR beta diversity correlated strongly with naive T cell percentage.

This clonotype was observed once. Its antigen is undetermined. V dropped 5 bases and J dropped 0; count of bases not matched to a gene: 11. The CDR3 length is 17 residues. CDR1 is DFQATT, CDR2 SNEGSKA, per germline (reference sequence). A second about 6 to 11 cycle PCR used barcoded and J-beta primers. Template switching added a 12-random-nucleotide identifier to every cDNA molecule. TCRdb passed the 5' RACE reads through MiXCR, listing each CDR3 protein once. The table lists 920,000 or so distinct CDR3 sequences, 35% to 55% of them singletons, with 15% to 20% in the top ten. The source material was blood. The receptor was isolated from an older woman in good health. The chain combines TRBV20-1 with TRBJ1-4; 8 bases align to TRBD1. The CDR3 protein is CSAEPTGVKATNEKLFF. CDR3 DNA sequence: TGCAGTGCTGAACCGACAGGGGTGAAAGCAACTAATGAAAAACTGTTTTTT.